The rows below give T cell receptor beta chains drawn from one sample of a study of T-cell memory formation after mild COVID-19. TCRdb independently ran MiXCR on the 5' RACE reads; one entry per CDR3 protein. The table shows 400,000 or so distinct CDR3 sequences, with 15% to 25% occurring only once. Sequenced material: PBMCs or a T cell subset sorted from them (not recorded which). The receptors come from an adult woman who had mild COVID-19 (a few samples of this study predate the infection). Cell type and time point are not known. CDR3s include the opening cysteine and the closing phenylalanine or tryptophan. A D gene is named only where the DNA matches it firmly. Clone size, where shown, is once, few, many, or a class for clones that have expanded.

CDR3: CASSSIQGPYNEQFF
DNA: TGTGCCAGCAGCTCCATACAGGGACCGTACAATGAGCAGTTCTTC
V: TRBV11-2
size: NA
J: TRBJ2-1
D: NA

CDR3: CASNRREYASEQFF
DNA: TGTGCCAGTAATCGGCGGGAGTACGCCAGTGAGCAGTTCTTC
V: TRBV19
size: few
J: TRBJ2-1
D: TRBD2

CDR3: CSARDQNTEAFF
DNA: TGCAGTGCTAGGGATCAGAACACTGAAGCTTTCTTT
V: TRBV20-1
size: NA
J: TRBJ1-1
D: NA

CDR3: CSARTSDANTGELFF
DNA: TGCAGTGCTAGAACGAGCGACGCGAACACCGGGGAGCTGTTTTTT
V: TRBV20-1
size: few
J: TRBJ2-2
D: NA

CDR3: CASRRQGPATEAFF
DNA: TGCGCCAGCCGTCGACAGGGTCCGGCAACAGAAGCTTTCTTT
V: TRBV5-1
size: few
J: TRBJ1-1
D: TRBD1

CDR3: CASRPGQGLYGYTF
DNA: TGTGCCAGCAGGCCGGGACAGGGTCTCTATGGCTACACCTTC
V: TRBV5-4
size: NA
J: TRBJ1-2
D: TRBD1

CDR3: CASSPHRAISYNEQFF
DNA: TGTGCCAGCAGCCCCCATCGGGCAATCTCCTACAATGAGCAGTTCTTC
V: TRBV7-8
size: NA
J: TRBJ2-1
D: NA

CDR3: CASVSGSSYNEQFF
DNA: TGTGCCAGTGTTAGCGGGAGTTCCTACAATGAGCAGTTCTTC
V: TRBV12-3/TRBV12-4
size: NA
J: TRBJ2-1
D: TRBD2

CDR3: CASSPRTSGIYGQYF
DNA: TGTGCCAGCAGCCCCCGGACTAGCGGAATTTACGGGCAGTACTTC
V: TRBV3-1
size: NA
J: TRBJ2-7
D: TRBD2

CDR3: CASSYLDRDWLNTEAFF
DNA: TGTGCCAGCAGTTATTTGGACAGGGATTGGCTGAACACTGAAGCTTTCTTT
V: TRBV6-6
size: NA
J: TRBJ1-1
D: TRBD1

CDR3: CASRLGTGRAFF
DNA: TGTGCCAGCAGACTCGGGACAGGGCGGGCTTTCTTT
V: TRBV14
size: NA
J: TRBJ1-1
D: TRBD1

CDR3: CATSDLDSQETQYF
DNA: TGTGCCACCAGTGACCTCGACAGTCAAGAGACCCAGTACTTC
V: TRBV24-1
size: NA
J: TRBJ2-5
D: NA

CDR3: CASSLFRDRGQMAEQYF
DNA: TGTGCCAGCAGTTTATTTAGGGACAGGGGGCAAATGGCCGAGCAGTACTTC
V: TRBV27
size: once
J: TRBJ2-7
D: TRBD1

CDR3: CASSPTSGKFYEQYF
DNA: TGTGCCAGCAGTCCGACTAGCGGAAAATTCTACGAGCAGTACTTC
V: TRBV27
size: NA
J: TRBJ2-7
D: TRBD2

CDR3: CASSQDPPSGANVLTF
DNA: TGCGCCAGCAGCCAAGACCCACCCTCTGGGGCCAACGTCCTGACTTTC
V: TRBV4-1
size: few
J: TRBJ2-6
D: NA

CDR3: CASNFGGGTEAFF
DNA: TGTGCCAGCAATTTCGGAGGGGGCACTGAAGCTTTCTTT
V: TRBV2
size: few
J: TRBJ1-1
D: NA

CDR3: CSARSLGFGNTIYF
DNA: TGCAGTGCTAGGAGTCTAGGGTTCGGAAACACCATATATTTT
V: TRBV20-1
size: NA
J: TRBJ1-3
D: NA

CDR3: CASSPEVGYEQYF
DNA: TGTGCCAGCAGCCCGGAGGTAGGGTACGAGCAGTACTTC
V: TRBV25-1
size: few
J: TRBJ2-7
D: NA

CDR3: CATSGQTGTNYGYTF
DNA: TGTGCCACCAGCGGACAGACAGGAACCAACTATGGCTACACCTTC
V: TRBV15
size: NA
J: TRBJ1-2
D: NA

CDR3: CARTLAGSGEQYF
DNA: TGTGCTCGGACACTAGCGGGGTCCGGCGAGCAGTACTTC
V: TRBV30
size: NA
J: TRBJ2-7
D: TRBD2

CDR3: CASSLVRQGYTGELFF
DNA: TGTGCCAGCAGTTTAGTGCGGCAGGGATACACCGGGGAGCTGTTTTTT
V: TRBV12-3/TRBV12-4
size: NA
J: TRBJ2-2
D: NA

CDR3: CASSGGGGSTGELFF
DNA: TGTGCCAGCAGTGGGGGCGGGGGCTCCACCGGGGAGCTGTTTTTT
V: TRBV25-1
size: few
J: TRBJ2-2
D: NA

CDR3: CASSPGLAGAAYNEQFF
DNA: TGTGCCAGCTCACCAGGACTAGCGGGAGCCGCCTACAATGAGCAGTTCTTC
V: TRBV18
size: few
J: TRBJ2-1
D: TRBD2

CDR3: CASSLGQGEWNTEAFF
DNA: TGCGCCAGCAGCTTGGGACAGGGGGAATGGAACACTGAAGCTTTCTTT
V: TRBV5-1
size: NA
J: TRBJ1-1
D: TRBD1

CDR3: CASSYSEGAPTEKLFF
DNA: TGTGCCAGCAGTTACTCGGAGGGGGCGCCTACCGAAAAACTGTTTTTT
V: TRBV6-6
size: NA
J: TRBJ1-4
D: TRBD1

CDR3: CSATPGTGGETQYF
DNA: TGCAGTGCCACCCCCGGGACAGGCGGGGAGACCCAGTACTTC
V: TRBV20-1
size: few
J: TRBJ2-5
D: TRBD1

CDR3: CASSPGTGNPTNEKLFF
DNA: TGTGCCAGCAGTCCCGGGACAGGGAATCCAACTAATGAAAAACTGTTTTTT
V: TRBV25-1
size: few
J: TRBJ1-4
D: TRBD1

CDR3: CASSFGARRGAQYF
DNA: TGTGCCAGCAGTTTTGGGGCCCGGCGCGGGGCGCAGTATTTT
V: TRBV12-3/TRBV12-4
size: many
J: TRBJ2-3
D: NA

CDR3: CASSLGTDKGSRKLSF
DNA: TGTGCCAGCAGTCTCGGGACGGACAAAGGTTCTAGAAAACTTTCCTTC
V: TRBV7-2
size: many
J: TRBJ1-2
D: NA

CDR3: CATSPEWAAANIQYF
DNA: TGTGCCACCAGCCCCGAGTGGGCAGCCGCGAACATTCAGTACTTC
V: TRBV15
size: NA
J: TRBJ2-4
D: NA

CDR3: CASSLEAPGELFF
DNA: TGTGCCAGCAGCTTAGAGGCCCCCGGGGAGCTGTTTTTT
V: TRBV7-9
size: NA
J: TRBJ2-2
D: NA

CDR3: CAWSVGGRAGEQFF
DNA: TGTGCCTGGAGTGTAGGCGGGAGGGCAGGTGAGCAGTTCTTC
V: TRBV30
size: NA
J: TRBJ2-1
D: TRBD2

CDR3: CASRIAGGGDTQYF
DNA: TGTGCCAGCAGAATAGCGGGGGGCGGGGATACGCAGTATTTT
V: TRBV6-5
size: few
J: TRBJ2-3
D: TRBD2

CDR3: CASSFGTLQGDEQYF
DNA: TGTGCCAGCAGCTTCGGTACCCTACAGGGGGACGAGCAGTACTTC
V: TRBV7-8
size: NA
J: TRBJ2-7
D: TRBD1

CDR3: CASSVDLTDTQYF
DNA: TGTGCCAGCAGCGTAGATCTAACAGATACGCAGTATTTT
V: TRBV9
size: few
J: TRBJ2-3
D: NA

CDR3: CATSGPLGAYEQYF
DNA: TGTGCCACCAGCGGGCCCCTGGGGGCCTACGAGCAGTACTTC
V: TRBV24-1
size: NA
J: TRBJ2-7
D: NA

CDR3: CASSSLGGAEETQYF
DNA: TGCGCCAGCAGCTCGCTGGGGGGGGCGGAAGAGACCCAGTACTTC
V: TRBV5-1
size: few
J: TRBJ2-5
D: NA

CDR3: CASSLERGTLYEQYF
DNA: TGCGCCAGCAGTCTGGAGCGGGGGACACTCTACGAGCAGTACTTC
V: TRBV5-1
size: few
J: TRBJ2-7
D: TRBD2

CDR3: CSASKGGSSYNEQFF
DNA: TGCAGTGCTTCAAAAGGGGGGAGCTCCTACAATGAGCAGTTCTTC
V: TRBV20-1
size: many
J: TRBJ2-1
D: NA

CDR3: CASSEFGGGIQYF
DNA: TGTGCCAGCAGTGAATTTGGGGGAGGCATTCAGTACTTC
V: TRBV25-1
size: NA
J: TRBJ2-4
D: NA

CDR3: CATASGGRQKDGAKNIQYF
DNA: TGTGCCACCGCCTCCGGGGGCAGACAGAAAGACGGGGCCAAAAACATTCAGTACTTC
V: TRBV7-9
size: NA
J: TRBJ2-4
D: NA

CDR3: CATSRTSGGGEQYF
DNA: TGTGCCACCAGCAGGACTAGCGGGGGAGGCGAGCAGTACTTC
V: TRBV15
size: NA
J: TRBJ2-7
D: TRBD2